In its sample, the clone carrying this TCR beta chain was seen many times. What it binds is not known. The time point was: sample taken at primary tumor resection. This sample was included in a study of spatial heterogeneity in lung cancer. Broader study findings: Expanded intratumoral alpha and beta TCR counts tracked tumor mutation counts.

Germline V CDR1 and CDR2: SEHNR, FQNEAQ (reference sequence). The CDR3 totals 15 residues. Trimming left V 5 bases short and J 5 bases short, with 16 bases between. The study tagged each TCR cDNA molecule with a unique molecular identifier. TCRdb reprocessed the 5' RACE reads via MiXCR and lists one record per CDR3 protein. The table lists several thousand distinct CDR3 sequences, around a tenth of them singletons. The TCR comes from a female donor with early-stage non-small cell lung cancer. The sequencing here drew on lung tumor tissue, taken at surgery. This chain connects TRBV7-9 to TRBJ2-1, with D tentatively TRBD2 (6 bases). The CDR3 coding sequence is TGTGCCAGCAGCCCGCGACTAGGGGCTCACAATGAGCAGTTCTTC. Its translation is CASSPRLGAHNEQFF. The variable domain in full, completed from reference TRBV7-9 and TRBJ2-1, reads DTGVSQNPRHKITKRGQNVTFRCDPISEHNRLYWYRQTLGQGPEFLTYFQNEAQLEKSRLLSDRFSAERPKGSFSTLEIQRTEQGDSAMYLCASSPRLGAHNEQFFGPGTRLTVL.